These 16 T cell receptor beta chains came from one sample sequenced in a study of cytomegalovirus exposure and HLA in healthy donors. The primer mix had 60 Vbeta and 13 Jbeta primers. Data came from immunoSEQ multiplex PCR; TCRdb stores just in-frame clones and leaves some out. The sample includes around 65,000 clones. The sample comprised PBMCs. These receptors were obtained from a boy aged 5-17 years in good health and CMV-seronegative.

The V gene is TRBV30, the J gene TRBJ1-3; TRBD1 is a possible D gene (6 bases). Trimming stripped 5 bases from V and 0 bases from J, with 8 bases between. The CDR3 runs to 13 residues. Germline loops: CDR1 GTSNPN, CDR2 SVGIG (reference sequence). CDR3 protein: CAWDRSSGNTIYF. CDR3 coding DNA: TGTGCCTGGGACAGGAGCTCTGGAAACACCATATATTTT.

J is TRBJ2-5 and V is TRBV6-5, with TRBD1 identical over 7 bases. J was trimmed by 10 bases and V by 7 bases; bases with no gene match: 15. From germline, CDR1 is MNHEY and CDR2 SVGAGI. The CDR3 spans 14 residues. The CDR3 DNA is TGTGCCAGCACCACACCGGGACAGTTCGGTGGCCAGTACTTC. It is translated as CASTTPGQFGGQYF.

The chain combines TRBV5-4 with TRBJ2-3; weak D call: TRBD2 (5 bases). The V gene's germline CDR1 is SGHNT and CDR2 YYREEE (reference sequence). This CDR3 comprises 16 residues. The V end lost 0 bases, the J end lost 6 bases, and 17 bases lay between the germline ends. CDR3 nucleotide sequence: TGTGCCAGCAGCTTGGCGTCCAGTACGGGGTTGGATACGCAGTATTTT. Its translation is CASSLASSTGLDTQYF.

The CDR3 protein is CASSFESTSQFF. In nucleotides, the CDR3 is TGTGCCAGCAGCTTCGAGAGCACTTCCCAGTTCTTC. The J gene is TRBJ2-1, the V gene TRBV7-9; D not certain. The V gene's germline CDR1 is SEHNR and CDR2 FQNEAQ (reference sequence). The CDR3 covers 12 residues. Trimming took 3 bases from V and 13 from J, leaving 13 bases between them.

This chain connects TRBV11-2 to TRBJ1-5; D remains unclear. The CDR3 is 16 residues long. Trimming cost V 3 bases and J 1 base, with 13 bases left between them. Germline V CDR1 and CDR2: SGHAT, FQNNGV. The CDR3 spells CASSFPPGVSNQPQHF. DNA of the CDR3: TGTGCCAGCAGCTTCCCGCCCGGGGTGAGCAATCAGCCCCAGCATTTT.

On this clone: Other DNA variants within this sample encode the same CDR3. This chain uses TRBV7-9 with TRBJ1-2; TRBD1 might be the D (6 bases). The germline V and J ends were trimmed by 5 bases and 8 bases, with 9 bases remaining between them. The V gene's germline CDR1 is SEHNR and CDR2 FQNEAQ (reference sequence). This CDR3 is built from 11 residues. The CDR3 DNA is TGTGCCAGCAGCCCCGGACAGGGCTACACCTTC. Amino acids: CASSPGQGYTF.

The chain has TRBV9 and TRBJ1-1; D remains ambiguous. Trimming left V 0 bases short and J 0 bases short, with 9 bases between. Germline V gene lookup returns CDR1 SGDLS and CDR2 YYNGEE. The CDR3 loop spans 15 amino acids. CDR3: CASSVDSHMNTEAFF. CDR3 in DNA: TGTGCCAGCAGCGTAGACAGCCATATGAACACTGAAGCTTTCTTT.

This chain uses TRBV25-1 with TRBJ1-2; D not resolved. Germline V lookup: CDR1 MGHDK, CDR2 SYGVNS. Trimming pared 3 bases from V and 2 bases from J, leaving 7 bases between. The CDR3 totals 13 residues. The CDR3 nucleotides are TGTGCCAGCAGTGATTCCCTAAACTATGGCTACACCTTC. Residues: CASSDSLNYGYTF.

The V and J genes are TRBV9 and TRBJ1-6, with a possible D match to TRBD1 (5 bases). Germline assignment: CDR1 SGDLS and CDR2 YYNGEE. The CDR3 consists of 15 residues. V shed 0 bases and J shed 9 bases, with 13 bases lying between them. The CDR3 nucleotides are TGTGCCAGCAGCGTAGAGGCGGGGAGGGGTTCACCCCTCCACTTT. Translation: CASSVEAGRGSPLHF. Looking up the rest from reference TRBV9 and TRBJ1-6 gives the full variable domain: DSGVTQTPKHLITATGQRVTLRCSPRSGDLSVYWYQQSLDQGLQFLIQYYNGEERAKGNILERFSAQQFPDLHSELNLSSLELGDSALYFCASSVEAGRGSPLHFGNGTRLTVT.

The chain uses TRBV5-4 and TRBJ1-2, with 8 bases aligning to TRBD1. After removal of 0 bases from V and 6 bases from J, the junction contained 4 bases not matched to a gene. Germline V gives CDR1 SGHNT, CDR2 YYREEE (reference sequence). The CDR3 loop spans 14 amino acids. The CDR3 nucleotides read TGTGCCAGCAGCTTGGGTGGACAGGGTCATGGCTACACCTTC. It is translated as CASSLGGQGHGYTF.

The chain uses TRBV14 and TRBJ2-7; 8 bases fit TRBD1. The CDR3 loop spans 15 amino acids. The trim removed 4 bases at V and 5 bases at J, leaving 10 bases unmatched. CDR1 SGHDN and CDR2 FVKESK come from the germline V gene. The CDR3 DNA follows: TGTGCCAGCAGCCGCCAGACAGGGGCCTTGGACGAGCAGTACTTC. Protein sequence: CASSRQTGALDEQYF. The variable domain in full, completed from reference TRBV14 and TRBJ2-7, reads EAGVTQFPSHSVIEKGQTVTLRCDPISGHDNLYWYRRVMGKEIKFLLHFVKESKQDESGMPNNRFLAERTGGTYSTLKVQPAELEDSGVYFCASSRQTGALDEQYFGPGTRLTVT.

The V and J genes are TRBV5-4 and TRBJ2-1; TRBD2 might be the D (6 bases). CDR1 and CDR2 (germline): SGHNT, YYREEE (reference sequence). This CDR3 is built from 13 residues. Trimming shortened V by 0 bases and J by 9 bases, and 10 bases separated the two germline ends. The CDR3: CASSLGGGGEQFF. CDR3 coding DNA: TGTGCCAGCAGCTTGGGTGGGGGAGGTGAGCAGTTCTTC.

The V gene is TRBV7-2, the J gene TRBJ1-5; D unclear. The V gene lost 5 bases and the J gene lost 1 base, with 9 bases spanning the gap. Germline CDR1 reads SGHTA; CDR2 reads FQGNSA. This CDR3 contains 14 residues. CDR3 sequence: CASSPTQSNQPQHF. For the CDR3, the DNA is TGTGCCAGCAGCCCCACACAAAGCAATCAGCCCCAGCATTTT.

This chain uses TRBV5-1 with TRBJ2-7; 7 bases are a match to TRBD1. This CDR3 spans 12 amino acids. The ends lost 4 bases at V and 5 bases at J; junction bases unmatched: 3. The germline V gene encodes CDR1 SGHRS and CDR2 YFSETQ. The CDR3 region is CASSPQGHEQYF. The CDR3 DNA reads TGCGCCAGCAGCCCACAGGGGCACGAGCAGTACTTC. Together with reference TRBV5-1 and TRBJ2-7, the CDR3 gives the full variable domain: KAGVTQTPRYLIKTRGQQVTLSCSPISGHRSVSWYQQTPGQGLQFLFEYFSETQRNKGNFPGRFSGRQFSNSRSEMNVSTLELGDSALYLCASSPQGHEQYFGPGTRLTVT.

This sequence joins TRBV19 and TRBJ1-2; TRBD1 agrees at 11 bases. Per germline, CDR1 LNHDA and CDR2 SQIVND (reference sequence). This CDR3 comprises 16 residues. Trimming at V came to 5 bases and at J to 5 bases, leaving 10 bases not matched to a gene. The DNA for the CDR3 is TGTGCCAGTAGTCCGACTGGACAGGGGGCTTTGTATGGCTACACCTTC. Translation: CASSPTGQGALYGYTF.

The chain links TRBV6-5 to TRBJ2-3; no clear D. Germline loops: CDR1 MNHEY, CDR2 SVGAGI. V was trimmed by 4 bases and J by 4 bases, leaving 6 bases between them. CDR3 length: 12 amino acids. CDR3 amino acids: CASSSFPDTQYF. The CDR3 region has the DNA TGTGCCAGCAGTTCATTCCCAGATACGCAGTATTTT.